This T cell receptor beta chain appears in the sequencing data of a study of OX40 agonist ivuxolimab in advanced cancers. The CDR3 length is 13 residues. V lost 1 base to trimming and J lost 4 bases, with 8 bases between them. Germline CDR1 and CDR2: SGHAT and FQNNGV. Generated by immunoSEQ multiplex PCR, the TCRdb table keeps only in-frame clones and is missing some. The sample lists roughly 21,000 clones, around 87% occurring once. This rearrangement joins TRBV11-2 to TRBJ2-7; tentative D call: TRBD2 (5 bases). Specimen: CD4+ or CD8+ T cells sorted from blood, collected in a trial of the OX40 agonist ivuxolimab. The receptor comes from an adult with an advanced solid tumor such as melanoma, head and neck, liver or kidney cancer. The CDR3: CASSLGTLYEQYF. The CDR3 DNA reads TGTGCCAGCAGCTTAGGGACTCTATACGAGCAGTACTTC.